Sequencing of this T cell receptor (beta chain) was carried out in a study of molecular identifiers for immune sequencing clone quantification. TCR libraries were built in bulk with a published protocol and specific TCR primers. TCRdb analysed the PCR reads with MiXCR anew, one entry per CDR3 protein. The data hold 60,000 to 65,000 distinct CDR3 sequences, with under 20% observed a single time. There are many counts of this clonotype. CDR3 size: 15 residues. Germline assignment: CDR1 SGDLS and CDR2 YYNGEE. The V gene end was trimmed by 2 bases and the J gene end by 6 bases; junction bases not matched to a gene: 10.

The V call is TRBV9, the J call TRBJ1-1, with 7 bases that match TRBD1. The sequenced sample was naive CD8+ T cells from blood, with Jurkat cell RNA spiked in. The subset: FACS-sorted CD8+CD4-CCR7+CD45RA+ naive T cells. This receptor was identified in a human donor in good health. Some libraries in this study had Jurkat cell RNA spiked in. The CDR3 spells CASSVGQPPSAEAFF. The CDR3 region has the DNA TGTGCCAGCAGCGTGGGACAGCCCCCCTCCGCTGAAGCTTTCTTT.